These 29 T cell receptor beta chains were sequenced from one sample in a study of T-cell memory formation after mild COVID-19. TCRdb passed the 5' RACE reads through MiXCR, listing each CDR3 protein once. Here the sample spans approximately 260,000 distinct CDR3 sequences, about 16% being singletons. Sequenced material: PBMCs or a T cell subset sorted from them (not recorded which). The source of these receptors is a man younger than 30 who had mild COVID-19 (a few samples of this study predate the infection). Cell type and time point are not known.

This clonotype was counted many times. This chain links TRBV6-6 with TRBJ1-2; 7 bases line up with TRBD1. V lost 5 bases to trimming and J lost 8 bases; unmatched junction nucleotides: 14. The CDR3 contains 15 residues. Looked up from germline, CDR1 is MNHNY and CDR2 is SVGAGI (reference sequence). CDR3 loop: CASSHPTGTMKGYTF. The CDR3 DNA is TGTGCCAGCAGTCATCCGACAGGGACCATGAAGGGCTACACCTTC.

The chain combines TRBV15 with TRBJ1-1; D not certain. From germline, CDR1 is LNHNV and CDR2 YYDKDF (reference sequence). V shed 8 bases and J shed 5 bases, with 18 bases lying between them. The CDR3 is made up of 14 amino acids. CDR3 sequence (DNA): TGTGCCACCTCGAGCAAGAAGTGGAGGACTGAAGCTTTCTTT. Its translation: CATSSKKWRTEAFF.

This clonotype was recorded a few times. The gene calls are TRBV5-1 and TRBJ2-7, with 11 bases that match TRBD1. The V gene end was trimmed by 4 bases and the J gene end by 3 bases; junction bases not matched to a gene: 9. This CDR3 comprises 16 residues. From germline, CDR1 is SGHRS and CDR2 YFSETQ. The CDR3 region has the DNA TGCGCCAGCAGCCGAAACCGGGACAGGGGGGTCTACGAGCAGTACTTC. Encoded protein: CASSRNRDRGVYEQYF.

This chain uses TRBV12-3 or TRBV12-4 with TRBJ2-2; 8 nucleotides match TRBD2. The CDR3 is 15 residues long. With 6 bases clipped from V and 7 bases from J, the junction kept 10 bases outside the gene matches. CDR3 sequence (DNA): TGTGCCAGCAGGCCTACTAGCGGCCGCGGCGGGGAGCTGTTTTTT. Its translation is CASRPTSGRGGELFF.

This clonotype was seen a handful of times. The genes are TRBV4-1 and TRBJ1-3; no clear D gene. Germline V gives CDR1 MGHRA, CDR2 YSYEKL. Trimming left V 3 bases short and J 4 bases short, with 22 bases between. This CDR3 is 18 amino acids long. Here the CDR3 reads CASSHALTGLRVGNTIYF. The CDR3 DNA follows: TGCGCCAGCAGCCACGCCTTGACGGGCCTAAGGGTCGGAAACACCATATATTTT.

This chain uses TRBV10-2 with TRBJ1-5; D may be TRBD1 (6 bases). V was pared by 0 bases and J by 3 bases, with 9 bases between. In germline, CDR1 is WSHSY, CDR2 SAAADI. The CDR3 runs to 15 residues. DNA of the CDR3: TGCGCCAGCAGTGAGTCGGACAGCTACAATCAGCCCCAGCATTTT. This encodes CASSESDSYNQPQHF.

The chain is built from TRBV5-1 and TRBJ2-5; TRBD1 might be the D (6 bases). The germline V and J ends were trimmed by 4 bases and 2 bases, with 12 bases remaining between them. CDR1 and CDR2 from the germline V gene are SGHRS and YFSETQ. The CDR3 length is 14 residues. Here the CDR3 reads CASSARDNQETQYF. CDR3 sequence (DNA): TGCGCCAGCAGCGCACGGGACAATCAAGAGACCCAGTACTTC.

This clonotype was observed a handful of times. The CDR3 protein is CASSLELAGYNEQFF. Written as DNA, the CDR3 is TGTGCCAGCAGCCTAGAGCTAGCAGGGTACAATGAGCAGTTCTTC. The rearrangement joins TRBV3-1 to TRBJ2-1, with D perhaps assigned TRBD1 or TRBD2 (5 bases each). Trimming pared 4 bases from V and 4 bases from J, leaving 14 bases between. The CDR3 is made up of 15 amino acids. The germline V gene encodes CDR1 LGHDT and CDR2 YNNKEL (reference sequence).

The chain employs TRBV6-5 and TRBJ2-4, with D possibly TRBD1 on 7 matching bases. The germline CDR1 and CDR2 sequences are MNHEY and SVGAGI. The CDR3 covers 16 residues. The ends were cut back, 6 bases at V and 2 bases at J, with 17 bases in the middle. CDR3 coding DNA: TGTGCCAGCAGCCCCAGGGGGGATTTAACCAAAAACATTCAGTACTTC. This sequence encodes CASSPRGDLTKNIQYF.

Only a few counts were recorded for this clonotype. V and J are TRBV28 and TRBJ1-4; unclear D gene. Germline lookup yields CDR1 MDHEN and CDR2 SYDVKM. Trimming took 3 bases from V and 5 from J, leaving 7 bases between them. The CDR3 extends over 13 amino acids. The CDR3 bases are TGTGCCAGCAGTTTTTCGGTAAATGAAAAACTGTTTTTT. Translation gives CASSFSVNEKLFF.

The sample holds a few counts of this clonotype. The J gene is TRBJ2-3, the V gene TRBV5-1; 11 nucleotides match TRBD2. With 1 base clipped from V and 1 base from J, the junction kept 2 bases outside the gene matches. Germline V lookup: CDR1 SGHRS, CDR2 YFSETQ. The CDR3 consists of 16 residues. CDR3 sequence (DNA): TGCGCCAGCAGCTTGAAACTAGCGGGGGGCACAGATACGCAGTATTTT. Amino acid sequence: CASSLKLAGGTDTQYF.

This clonotype showed up just a few times. The CDR3 DNA sequence: TGTGCCAGCAGCTGGGGTCAAGAGACCCAGTACTTC. This translates into CASSWGQETQYF. The chain employs TRBV5-6 and TRBJ2-5, with D hard to call. Trimming cost V 3 bases and J 2 bases, with 5 bases left between them. The CDR3 is 12 residues long. Per germline, CDR1 SGHDT and CDR2 YYEEEE.

This rearrangement joins TRBV29-1 to TRBJ1-4, with TRBD1 as a possible D gene (5 bases). Trimming pared 6 bases from V and 2 bases from J, leaving 10 bases between. CDR1 is SQVTM and CDR2 is ANQGSEA in the germline V gene. The CDR3 runs 13 residues. DNA for the CDR3: TGCAGCGTCCGTGGGGGGACTAATGAAAAACTGTTTTTT. This gives the protein CSVRGGTNEKLFF.

The chain combines TRBV4-1 with TRBJ2-3, with a tentative D call TRBD2 (6 bases). The CDR3 is 18 residues long. V lost 1 base and J lost 3, with 20 bases in between. The germline V gene encodes CDR1 MGHRA and CDR2 YSYEKL. The CDR3 sequence: CASSQGGGALKWTDTQYF. CDR3 DNA: TGCGCCAGCAGCCAAGGGGGCGGGGCCCTGAAGTGGACAGATACGCAGTATTTT.

The chain carries TRBV30 and TRBJ1-1; unclear D gene. Germline loops: CDR1 GTSNPN, CDR2 SVGIG (reference sequence). Trimming stripped 5 bases from V and 1 base from J, with 8 bases between. The CDR3 runs 12 residues. CDR3 in amino acids: CAWGRENTEAFF. The CDR3 DNA follows: TGTGCCTGGGGACGGGAGAACACTGAAGCTTTCTTT. Full variable domain (remainder filled in from reference TRBV30 and TRBJ1-1): SQTIHQWPATLVQPVGSPLSLECTVEGTSNPNLYWYRQAAGRGLQLLFYSVGIGQISSEVPQNLSASRPQDRQFILSSKKLLLSDSGFYLCAWGRENTEAFFGQGTRLTVV.

This clonotype was counted only a few times. This chain connects TRBV7-3 to TRBJ2-1, with TRBD2 identical over 8 bases. The CDR3 has 16 residues. Germline V gives CDR1 SGHTA, CDR2 FQGTGA. Trimming took 4 bases from V and 3 from J; bases not matched to a gene: 8. The CDR3: CASSSRGSGDYNEQFF. CDR3 DNA: TGTGCCAGCAGCTCCAGGGGTAGCGGGGACTACAATGAGCAGTTCTTC. Together with reference TRBV7-3 and TRBJ2-1, the CDR3 gives the full variable domain: GAGVSQTPSNKVTEKGKYVELRCDPISGHTALYWYRQSLGQGPEFLIYFQGTGAADDSGLPNDRFFAVRPEGSVSTLKIQRTERGDSAVYLCASSSRGSGDYNEQFFGPGTRLTVL.

This clonotype was picked up a small number of times. CDR3 coding DNA: TGCGCCAGCAGCTTGAGGCCCCAGGATAGCAATCAGCCCCAGCATTTT. This codes for CASSLRPQDSNQPQHF. This chain links TRBV5-1 with TRBJ1-5; D remains ambiguous. V gave up 1 base and J gave up 0 bases, with 11 bases separating them. This CDR3 has 16 residues. Germline lookup yields CDR1 SGHRS and CDR2 YFSETQ. The full variable domain, with the rest looked up from reference TRBV5-1 and TRBJ1-5, is KAGVTQTPRYLIKTRGQQVTLSCSPISGHRSVSWYQQTPGQGLQFLFEYFSETQRNKGNFPGRFSGRQFSNSRSEMNVSTLELGDSALYLCASSLRPQDSNQPQHFGDGTRLSIL.

The J gene is TRBJ1-1, the V gene TRBV12-3 or TRBV12-4; D gene ambiguous. V lost 2 bases and J lost 3, with 7 bases in between. There are 13 residues in the CDR3. CDR3 sequence reads: CASSLRGHTEAFF. CDR3 in DNA: TGTGCCAGCAGTTTACGCGGACACACTGAAGCTTTCTTT.

The genes are TRBV11-3 and TRBJ2-2, with 9 bases matching TRBD2. This CDR3 spans 18 amino acids. Germline trimming cut 5 bases from V and 2 bases from J; bases unmatched to any gene: 12. Germline CDR1 SGHNT, CDR2 YENEEA. CDR3 nucleotides: TGTGCCAGCAGCCCCTCTCCCACTAGCGGGCTTAACACCGGGGAGCTGTTTTTT. It is translated as CASSPSPTSGLNTGELFF.

The rearrangement joins TRBV5-8 to TRBJ1-5; maybe TRBD1 (5 bases). The V end was cut by 1 base, the J end by 3 bases, with 14 bases between. The CDR3 consists of 16 residues. Looked up from germline, CDR1 is SGHTS and CDR2 is YDEGEE. In DNA, the CDR3 is TGTGCCAGCAGCTTGACAGGAACCTACTTCAATCAGCCCCAGCATTTT. Translated: CASSLTGTYFNQPQHF. The full variable domain, in which reference TRBV5-8 and TRBJ1-5 provide the parts outside the CDR3, is EAGVTQSPTHLIKTRGQQATLRCSPISGHTSVYWYQQALGLGLQFLLWYDEGEERNRGNFPPRFSGRQFPNYSSELNVNALELEDSALYLCASSLTGTYFNQPQHFGDGTRLSIL.

The genes are TRBV6-4 and TRBJ2-7, with TRBD2 as a possible D gene (7 bases). The CDR3 extends over 16 amino acids. Germline CDR1 reads MRHNA; CDR2 reads SNTAGT. V lost 4 bases, J lost 2 bases, and 18 bases lay in between. CDR3 in amino acids: CASSVSGGFGTYEQYV. In nucleotides, the CDR3 is TGTGCCAGCAGTGTCTCGGGGGGCTTCGGCACCTACGAGCAGTACGTC.

This clonotype was counted at least ten times. The rearrangement joins TRBV5-1 to TRBJ1-1; the match to TRBD1 covers 8 bases. Germline lookup yields CDR1 SGHRS and CDR2 YFSETQ. The V segment lost 0 bases and the J segment 4 bases; nucleotides outside the gene matches: 2. This CDR3 region has 14 residues. This CDR3 is CASSLGTGTTEAFF. CDR3 coding DNA: TGCGCCAGCAGCTTGGGGACAGGGACCACTGAAGCTTTCTTT.

This chain joins TRBV2 and TRBJ1-2; D gene uncertain. The CDR3 sequence is 14 residues long. Germline CDR1 reads SNHLY; CDR2 reads FYNNEI. V shed 4 bases and J shed 5 bases, with 14 bases lying between them. CDR3 loop: CASSAGRGAYGYTF. The CDR3, as DNA: TGTGCCAGCAGTGCGGGCCGGGGAGCGTATGGCTACACCTTC.

This clonotype came up a few times. The chain is built from TRBV18 and TRBJ1-1, with D unclear. Germline lookup yields CDR1 KGHSH and CDR2 LQKENI. This CDR3 comprises 15 residues. Trimming cost V 3 bases and J 0 bases, with 11 bases left between them. The CDR3 DNA reads as TGTGCCAGCTCACCTCCCCATCCGATGAACACTGAAGCTTTCTTT. It specifies CASSPPHPMNTEAFF.

The chain recombines TRBV27 with TRBJ2-5; no clear D. The germline V gene has CDR1 MNHEY and CDR2 SMNVEV (reference sequence). There are 11 residues in the CDR3. Between the trimmed V and J ends, which lost 4 bases and 5 bases, there was a span of 5 bases. CDR3 DNA sequence: TGTGCCAGCAGTTCGGCGGAGACCCAGTACTTC. Protein sequence: CASSSAETQYF.

V is TRBV7-9 and J is TRBJ2-1, with D unclear. CDR3 size: 13 residues. The germline V gene encodes CDR1 SEHNR and CDR2 FQNEAQ (reference sequence). Trimming shortened V by 4 bases and J by 8 bases, and 12 bases separated the two germline ends. CDR3 sequence reads: CASSSDWAHEQFF. The CDR3 DNA reads as TGTGCCAGCAGCTCTGATTGGGCCCATGAGCAGTTCTTC.

The chain employs TRBV7-9 and TRBJ1-2; TRBD1 is a possible D gene (5 bases). Looked up from germline, CDR1 is SEHNR and CDR2 is FQNEAQ (reference sequence). The CDR3 has 13 residues. V shed 0 bases and J shed 6 bases, with 8 bases lying between them. The CDR3 region has the DNA TGTGCCAGCAGCTTAGCGGGGGTCGATGGCTACACCTTC. Translated, it gives CASSLAGVDGYTF. Drawing the rest from reference TRBV7-9 and TRBJ1-2, the complete variable domain is DTGVSQNPRHKITKRGQNVTFRCDPISEHNRLYWYRQTLGQGPEFLTYFQNEAQLEKSRLLSDRFSAERPKGSFSTLEIQRTEQGDSAMYLCASSLAGVDGYTFGSGTRLTVV.

This clonotype has only a few counts. The chain carries TRBV19 and TRBJ2-1, with D possibly matching TRBD2 (7 bases). The CDR3 is 14 residues long. The germline V and J ends were trimmed by 5 bases and 5 bases, with 13 bases remaining between them. Germline V gene data show CDR1 as LNHDA and CDR2 as SQIVND (reference sequence). CDR3 residues: CASSLGGAHNEQFF. In DNA, the CDR3 is TGTGCCAGTAGTCTAGGGGGGGCCCACAATGAGCAGTTCTTC.

The V call is TRBV6-5, the J call TRBJ2-3; D may correspond to TRBD1 or TRBD2 (5 bases each). Deletions cut 5 bases from V and 3 bases from J, with 15 bases between. From germline, CDR1 is MNHEY and CDR2 SVGAGI. There are 15 residues in the CDR3. CDR3 sequence (DNA): TGTGCCAGCAGTACTACGGGACGGACGACAGATACGCAGTATTTT. It yields the protein CASSTTGRTTDTQYF.